The 8 T cell receptor beta chains below were found in one sample sequenced in a study of shared clonotypes between healthy human individuals. Measured with immunoSEQ multiplex PCR; TCRdb has only the in-frame clones, and not every one. The table includes millions of clones, 85% to 95% detected once. The sample was naive CD4+ T cells sorted from blood. The subset here: CD45RA+ positively selected. Receptor source: a man aged 18 to 30 in good health.

This clone appeared a few times. The V call is TRBV5-4, the J call TRBJ1-5; no definite D call. CDR1 and CDR2 from the germline V gene are SGHNT and YYREEE (reference sequence). Trimming took off 0 bases at V and 6 bases at J, with 4 bases between the two ends. The CDR3 length is 12 residues. This CDR3 is CASSLGVQPQHF. DNA of the CDR3: TGTGCCAGCAGCTTGGGGGTTCAGCCCCAGCATTTT.

The chain is built from TRBV6-1 and TRBJ1-1; D not certain. The length of the CDR3 is 13 residues. V was pared by 6 bases and J by 1 base, with 9 bases between. Looked up from germline, CDR1 is MNHNS and CDR2 is SASEGT. As DNA, the CDR3 is TGTGCCAGCAGGGTACTCCCGAACACTGAAGCTTTCTTT. Residues: CASRVLPNTEAFF.

This rearrangement joins TRBV2 to TRBJ1-5; no definite D call. Germline V gene sequence: CDR1 SNHLY, CDR2 FYNNEI. The CDR3 runs to 15 residues. Trimming removed 7 bases at V and 3 bases at J, with 16 bases between. CDR3 loop: CASTRDLSVNQPQHF. In DNA form, the CDR3 reads TGTGCCAGCACTCGAGATCTTTCGGTCAATCAGCCCCAGCATTTT.

This chain uses TRBV11-2 with TRBJ2-2, with D uncertain. Trimming removed 6 bases from V and 3 bases from J, with 11 bases in between. The V gene's germline CDR1 is SGHAT and CDR2 FQNNGV. CDR3 length equals 14 residues. CDR3 sequence reads: CASRRPSDTGELFF. Written as DNA, the CDR3 is TGTGCCAGCAGGCGCCCCTCCGACACCGGGGAGCTGTTTTTT.

The CDR3 coding sequence is TGTGCCAGTAGTACTGGATACGGGAACTATGGCTACACCTTC. The encoded protein is CASSTGYGNYGYTF. The rearrangement links TRBV19 to TRBJ1-2; D gene uncertain. Germline lookup yields CDR1 LNHDA and CDR2 SQIVND (reference sequence). The CDR3 consists of 14 residues. Trimming took off 4 bases at V and 2 bases at J, with 11 bases between the two ends.

The chain links TRBV5-1 to TRBJ1-2, with D possibly TRBD1 on 6 matching bases. The CDR3 runs to 17 residues. Germline assignment: CDR1 SGHRS and CDR2 YFSETQ. V dropped 4 bases and J dropped 4 bases, with 23 bases sitting between them. CDR3 bases: TGCGCCAGCAGCAGAACCGATGACAGGCTGAGTGGCTATGGCTACACCTTC. Translated: CASSRTDDRLSGYGYTF.

V gene TRBV5-1 combines with J gene TRBJ1-2, with 8 bases identical to TRBD1. V dropped 1 base and J dropped 3; count of bases not matched to a gene: 5. The CDR3 runs 15 residues. The germline CDR1 and CDR2 sequences are SGHRS and YFSETQ. The CDR3 reads CASSLMPGQDYGYTF. In DNA form, the CDR3 reads TGCGCCAGCAGCTTGATGCCGGGACAGGACTATGGCTACACCTTC.

Only one count was recorded for this clone. The rearrangement links TRBV30 to TRBJ2-7, with 9 bases fitting TRBD2. The trim removed 5 bases at V and 5 bases at J, leaving 7 bases unmatched. This CDR3 region has 13 residues. Germline lookup yields CDR1 GTSNPN and CDR2 SVGIG (reference sequence). The CDR3 coding sequence is TGTGCCTGGTCGACTAGCGGTCCCAACGAGCAGTACTTC. Its protein is CAWSTSGPNEQYF.